Reported below is one T cell receptor (beta chain). The antigen it binds to is not known. There are no base qualities to consult, and no much larger clone falls within one base. Participants in the prospective study were aged 18 to 89 years, lived in about two dozen United States geographic areas, and enrolled through a virtual design. In the prospective study, participants were assigned to cohorts based on the clinical history participants reported in a screening survey and a study questionnaire. ImmuneRACE Cohort 3 recovered participants were defined by two consecutive negative NP/OP PCR tests, healthcare professional clearance, or symptom resolution. In the prospective study, mobile phlebotomists collected whole blood, serum and a nasopharyngeal or oropharyngeal swab from each participant. Additional blood draws and questionnaires over an approximately two-month period could optionally be provided by prospective study participants. Prospective study blood samples were shipped either frozen or at room temperature before DNA extraction.

V is shortened by 3 bases, J by 5 bases, and the region joining them spans 10 bases. The germline V gene sets CDR1 to SQVTM and CDR2 to ANQGSEA. The CDR3 runs 12 residues from the cysteine to the phenylalanine. Only CDR3 DNA is held: 36 bases, read in frame from base 1. TCRbeta CDR3 regions were amplified from genomic DNA using the immunoSEQ Assay, a bias-controlled multiplex PCR. The published analysis was carried out like this. Nucleated cell counts per sample were estimated from amplification of reference gene primers within the assay. To quantify the absolute abundance of each unique TCRbeta CDR3 rearrangement, sequence reads were collapsed and filtered. For each sample, productive Simpson clonality was calculated as the square root of Simpson's diversity index across productive rearrangements. As stored in TCRdb, this immuneACCESS dataset retains in-frame rearrangements with V and J assigned. A fraction of the clones does not appear; measured against another copy, unresolved V genes explain less than half of the discrepancy, and the remainder lacks a known reason. That table is the source of V, J and clone size, and D and trimming were worked out from the DNA. For this sample the table gives approximately 190,000 clones, of which 80% to 85% were detected only once. The top ten clonotypes cover approximately 7.9% of the sample.

This entry comes from a study of blood T cell repertoires in COVID-19 (dated by TCRdb to the early 2020s). About the investigation overall: The collaborator samples originated in the United States, Italy and Spain and spanned the acute and convalescent phases of COVID-19. The material from the prospective study consisted of cDNA or gDNA derived from T cells, B-cell-depleted T cells, or PBMCs. The repertoires were made available in a free public database intended to serve as a resource for research on the immune response to SARS-CoV-2. The dataset comprised deeply sampled blood TCRbeta repertoires from subjects exposed to, actively infected with, or recovered from COVID-19. The samples were drawn from the first 160 participants of the ongoing ImmuneRACE study and from some 1,300 subjects provided by 6 global collaborators. Sample metadata almost always included a de-identified subject ID, COVID-19 status, age in years and sex. Where available, HLA class I and class II types were obtained from metadata supplied by the sample provider rather than from assay-based typing.

What the study reported, not specific to this receptor: How much clinical and demographic metadata was included differed by source and by participant, and the metadata was provided uncurated.

The TCR comes from a man in his forties who had recovered from COVID-19. Input material: PBMCs or T cells enriched from blood (not recorded which). This chain is built from TRBV29-1 and TRBJ1-2, with a weak D call of TRBD1 (5 bases match). The DNA sequence is as follows: TGCAGCGTTGACGACAGTAAATATGGCTACACCTTC. Its translation is CSVDDSKYGYTF.